Sequencing of this TCR beta chain was carried out in a study of T cell responses to AZD1222 COVID-19 vaccine. Clones were sequenced by immunoSEQ multiplex PCR, and TCRdb holds only the in-frame ones, with some missing. The data show some 48,000 clones, with just over 85% seen just once and approximately 7% held by the top ten. Germline values: CDR1 SGHRS, CDR2 YFSETQ. The CDR3 is 16 residues long. V was clipped by 0 bases and J by 1 base, with 13 bases between them. Material: peripheral blood, obtained 28 days after the second AZD1222 dose. The receptor's source is an adult who received the AZD1222 COVID-19 vaccine. The gene calls are TRBV5-1 and TRBJ1-1; weak D call: TRBD1 (5 bases). CDR3: CASSLAPLGENTEAFF. For the CDR3, the DNA is TGCGCCAGCAGCTTGGCCCCGTTGGGGGAGAACACTGAAGCTTTCTTT.